This TCR beta chain was identified during a study of response to subunit inactivated influenza vaccine. Study observations and caveats: Authors suggested few new T cells are recruited by each seasonal influenza vaccination.

Regarding this clonotype: The target antigen is unknown.

V lost 4 bases and J lost 5, with 11 bases in between. Germline CDR1 reads SQVTM; CDR2 reads ANQGSEA. The CDR3 covers 12 residues. TCRdb re-derived calls from the RT-PCR reads in MiXCR, one entry per CDR3 protein. The profile shows hundreds of thousands of distinct CDR3 sequences, roughly 9.8% of them singletons. The V call is TRBV29-1, the J call TRBJ1-2; D perhaps matches TRBD1 (5 bases). The receptor was derived from a man aged 45-65 years who received an inactivated influenza vaccine. The sample was PBMCs from blood, taken roughly 46 days after vaccination. CDR3 DNA sequence: TGCAGCGTTGGCAGGGAGGATTATGGCTACACCTTC. It yields the protein CSVGREDYGYTF. The full variable domain, with the rest looked up from reference TRBV29-1 and TRBJ1-2, is SAVISQKPSRDICQRGTSLTIQCQVDSQVTMMFWYRQQPGQSLTLIATANQGSEATYESGFVIDKFPISRPNLTFSTLTVSNMSPEDSSIYLCSVGREDYGYTFGSGTRLTVV.